This TCR beta chain appears in the sequencing data of a study of cytomegalovirus exposure and HLA in healthy donors. To note about this clone: Its specificity is unknown.

It was with 60 Vbeta and 13 Jbeta primers that the PCR ran. Using immunoSEQ multiplex PCR, the repertoire was profiled, and TCRdb retains in-frame clones only, with some absent. Among tens of thousands of clones listed, 90% were seen once. Each donor's status was that of a healthy bone marrow donor. Study-wide results and caveats: Researchers reportedly found TCR beta sequences accurately predicted most subjects' HLA-A and HLA-B alleles. It was assumed in the presence/absence analyses that sequencing depth was roughly uniform across donors. Most TCR sequences proved rare, with some public TCRs found in many donors.

Sequenced material: PBMCs. This sequence was found in a woman younger than 30 in good health and CMV-seronegative.

The CDR3 nucleotides read TGTGCCAGCACCACCTCGGGGAAGAGGTACTTC. Translation: CASTTSGKRYF. This chain links TRBV28 with TRBJ2-7, with D possibly being TRBD2 (5 bases). The CDR3 sequence is 11 residues long. CDR1 is MDHEN and CDR2 is SYDVKM in the germline V gene. The V end lost 7 bases, the J end lost 12 bases, and 16 bases lay between the germline ends.